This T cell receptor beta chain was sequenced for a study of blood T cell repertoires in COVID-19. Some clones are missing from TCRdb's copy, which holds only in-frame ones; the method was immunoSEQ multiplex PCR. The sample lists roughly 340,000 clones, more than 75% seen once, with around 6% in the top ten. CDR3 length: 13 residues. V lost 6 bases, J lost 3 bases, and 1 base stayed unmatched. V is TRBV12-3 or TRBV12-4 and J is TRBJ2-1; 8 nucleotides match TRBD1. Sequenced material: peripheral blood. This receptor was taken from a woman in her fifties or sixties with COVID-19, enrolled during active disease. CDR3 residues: CASRQGGYNEQFF. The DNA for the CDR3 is TGTGCCAGCAGACAGGGGGGCTACAATGAGCAGTTCTTC.